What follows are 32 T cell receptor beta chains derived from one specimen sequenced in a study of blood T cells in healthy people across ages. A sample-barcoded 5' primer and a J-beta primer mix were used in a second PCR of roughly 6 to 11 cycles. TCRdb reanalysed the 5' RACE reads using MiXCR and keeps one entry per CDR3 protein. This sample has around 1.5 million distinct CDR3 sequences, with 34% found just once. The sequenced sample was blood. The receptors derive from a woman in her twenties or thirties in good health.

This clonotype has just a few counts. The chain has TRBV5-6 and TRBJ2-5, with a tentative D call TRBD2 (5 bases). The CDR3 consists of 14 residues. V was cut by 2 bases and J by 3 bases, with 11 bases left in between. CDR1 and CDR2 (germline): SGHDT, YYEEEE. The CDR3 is CASSLTSFKETQYF. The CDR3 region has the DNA TGTGCCAGCAGCTTAACTAGTTTTAAAGAGACCCAGTACTTC.

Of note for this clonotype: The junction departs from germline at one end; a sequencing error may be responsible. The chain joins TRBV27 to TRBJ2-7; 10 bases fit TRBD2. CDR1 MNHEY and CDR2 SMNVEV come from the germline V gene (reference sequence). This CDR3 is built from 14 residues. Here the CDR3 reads CACRPGLASHEQYF. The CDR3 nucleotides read TGTGCCTGCAGGCCGGGACTAGCGTCCCACGAGCAGTACTTC.

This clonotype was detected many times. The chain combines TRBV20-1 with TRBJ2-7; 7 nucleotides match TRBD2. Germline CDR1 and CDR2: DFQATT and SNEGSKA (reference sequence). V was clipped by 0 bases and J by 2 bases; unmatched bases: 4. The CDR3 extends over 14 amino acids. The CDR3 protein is CSARDSGLTYEQYF. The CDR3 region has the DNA TGCAGTGCTAGAGATAGCGGGCTCACCTACGAGCAGTACTTC.

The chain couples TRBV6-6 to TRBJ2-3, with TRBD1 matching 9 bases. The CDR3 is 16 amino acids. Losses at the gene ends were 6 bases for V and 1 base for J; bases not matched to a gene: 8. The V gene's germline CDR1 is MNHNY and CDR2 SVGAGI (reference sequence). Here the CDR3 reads CASSSVRDRGTDTQYF. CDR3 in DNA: TGTGCCAGCAGCTCCGTCCGGGACAGGGGCACAGATACGCAGTATTTT.

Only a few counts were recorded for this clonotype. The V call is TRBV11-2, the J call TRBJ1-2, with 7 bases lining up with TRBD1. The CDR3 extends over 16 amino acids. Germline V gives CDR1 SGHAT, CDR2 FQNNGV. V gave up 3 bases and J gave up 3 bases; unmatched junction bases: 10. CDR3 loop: CASSFTGGGTDYGYTF. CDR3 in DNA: TGTGCCAGCAGCTTCACGGGAGGGGGCACGGACTATGGCTACACCTTC.

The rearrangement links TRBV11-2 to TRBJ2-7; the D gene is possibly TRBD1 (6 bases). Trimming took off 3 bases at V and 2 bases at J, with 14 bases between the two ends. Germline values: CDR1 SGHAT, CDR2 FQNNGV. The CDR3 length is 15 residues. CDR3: CASSLVRGRTYEQYF. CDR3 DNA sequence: TGTGCCAGCAGCTTGGTCAGGGGCAGGACCTACGAGCAGTACTTC.

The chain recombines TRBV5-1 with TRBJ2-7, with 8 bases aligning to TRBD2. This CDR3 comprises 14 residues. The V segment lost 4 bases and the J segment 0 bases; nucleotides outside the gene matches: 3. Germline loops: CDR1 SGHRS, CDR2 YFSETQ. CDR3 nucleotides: TGCGCCAGCAGCCAACTAGCGGTCTCCTACGAGCAGTACTTC. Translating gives CASSQLAVSYEQYF. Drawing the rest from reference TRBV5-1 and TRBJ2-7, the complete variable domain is KAGVTQTPRYLIKTRGQQVTLSCSPISGHRSVSWYQQTPGQGLQFLFEYFSETQRNKGNFPGRFSGRQFSNSRSEMNVSTLELGDSALYLCASSQLAVSYEQYFGPGTRLTVT.

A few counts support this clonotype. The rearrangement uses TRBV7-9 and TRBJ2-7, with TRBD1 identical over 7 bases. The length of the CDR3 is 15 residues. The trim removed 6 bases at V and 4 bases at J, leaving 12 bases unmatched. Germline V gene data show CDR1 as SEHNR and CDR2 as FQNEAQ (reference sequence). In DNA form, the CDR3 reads TGTGCCAGCAGTGCTACCCGGGACAGACCGTACGAGCAGTACTTC. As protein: CASSATRDRPYEQYF.

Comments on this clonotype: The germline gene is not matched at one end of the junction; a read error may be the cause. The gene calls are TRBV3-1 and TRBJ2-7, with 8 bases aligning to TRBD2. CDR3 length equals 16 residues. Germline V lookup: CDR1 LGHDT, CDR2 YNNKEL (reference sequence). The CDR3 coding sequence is TGTGCCAGCAGCCAAGAGGGCCGGGAGGGCCACTACGAGCATTACTTC. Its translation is CASSQEGREGHYEHYF.

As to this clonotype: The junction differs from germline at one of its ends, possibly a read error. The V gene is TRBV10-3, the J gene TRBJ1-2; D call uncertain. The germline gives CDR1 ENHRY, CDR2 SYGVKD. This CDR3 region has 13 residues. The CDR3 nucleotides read TGTGCCATCAGTGAGTCGTGGAGCGAGGGCTGCACCTTC. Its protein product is CAISESWSEGCTF.

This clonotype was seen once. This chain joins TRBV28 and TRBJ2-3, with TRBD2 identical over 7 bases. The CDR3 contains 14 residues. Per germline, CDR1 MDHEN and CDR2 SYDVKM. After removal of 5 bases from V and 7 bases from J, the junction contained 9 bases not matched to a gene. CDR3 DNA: TGTGCCAGCAGTATTGGCGGGAGATCAAATACGCAGTATTTT. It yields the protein CASSIGGRSNTQYF.

The CDR3 DNA follows: TGTGCCAGCAGTGTGGTTCAGGACGCGCGTGAAGCTTTCTTT. It translates to CASSVVQDAREAFF. This chain connects TRBV6-1 to TRBJ1-1; no firm D call. The CDR3 runs 14 residues. V lost 4 bases and J 7 bases, leaving 16 bases between the germline ends. Germline V gene sequence: CDR1 MNHNS, CDR2 SASEGT.

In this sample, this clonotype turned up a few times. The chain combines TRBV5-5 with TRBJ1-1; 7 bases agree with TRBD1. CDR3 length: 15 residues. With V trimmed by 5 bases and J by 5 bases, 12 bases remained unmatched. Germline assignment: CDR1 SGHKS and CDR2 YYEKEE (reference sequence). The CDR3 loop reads CASSSFDRVRTEAFF. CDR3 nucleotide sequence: TGTGCCAGCAGTTCGTTTGACAGGGTGAGGACTGAAGCTTTCTTT.

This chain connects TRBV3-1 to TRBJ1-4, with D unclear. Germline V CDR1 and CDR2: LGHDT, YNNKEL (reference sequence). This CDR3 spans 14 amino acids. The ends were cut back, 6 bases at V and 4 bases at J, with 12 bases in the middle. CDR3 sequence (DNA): TGTGCCAGCAGTCACAGATTGGATAATGAAAAACTGTTTTTT. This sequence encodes CASSHRLDNEKLFF. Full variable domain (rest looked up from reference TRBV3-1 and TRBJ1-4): DTAVSQTPKYLVTQMGNDKSIKCEQNLGHDTMYWYKQDSKKFLKIMFSYNNKELIINETVPNRFSPKSPDKAHLNLHINSLELGDSAVYFCASSHRLDNEKLFFGSGTQLSVL.

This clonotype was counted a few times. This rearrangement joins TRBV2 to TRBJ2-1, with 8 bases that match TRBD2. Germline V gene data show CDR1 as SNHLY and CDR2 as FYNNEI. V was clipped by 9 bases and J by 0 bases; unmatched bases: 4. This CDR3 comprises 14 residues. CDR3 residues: CARGSGSSYNEQFF. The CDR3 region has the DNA TGTGCCAGGGGAAGCGGGAGCTCCTACAATGAGCAGTTCTTC.

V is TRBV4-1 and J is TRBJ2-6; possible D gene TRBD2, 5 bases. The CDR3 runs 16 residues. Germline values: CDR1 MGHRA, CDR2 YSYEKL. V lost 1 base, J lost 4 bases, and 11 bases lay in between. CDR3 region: CASSQGRGGGANVLTF. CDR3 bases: TGCGCCAGCAGCCAAGGACGGGGTGGAGGGGCCAACGTCCTGACTTTC.

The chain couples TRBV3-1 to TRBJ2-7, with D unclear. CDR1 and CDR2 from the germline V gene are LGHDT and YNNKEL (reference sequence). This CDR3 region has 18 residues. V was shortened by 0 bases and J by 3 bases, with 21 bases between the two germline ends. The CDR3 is CASSQDLDIPISHYEQYF. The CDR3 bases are TGTGCCAGCAGCCAAGATCTTGACATCCCAATTTCGCACTACGAGCAGTACTTC.

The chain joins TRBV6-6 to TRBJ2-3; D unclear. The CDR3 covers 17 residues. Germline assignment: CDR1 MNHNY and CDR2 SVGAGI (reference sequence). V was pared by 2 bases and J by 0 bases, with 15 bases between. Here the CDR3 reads CASSYGVTATSTDTQYF. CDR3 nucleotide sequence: TGTGCCAGCAGTTACGGTGTTACAGCAACTAGCACAGATACGCAGTATTTT.

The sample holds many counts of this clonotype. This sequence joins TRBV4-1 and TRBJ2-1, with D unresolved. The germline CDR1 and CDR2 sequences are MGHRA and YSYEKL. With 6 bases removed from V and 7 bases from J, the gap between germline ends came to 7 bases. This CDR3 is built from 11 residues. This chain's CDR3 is CASRLGNEQFF. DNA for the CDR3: TGCGCCAGCAGACTCGGGAATGAGCAGTTCTTC.

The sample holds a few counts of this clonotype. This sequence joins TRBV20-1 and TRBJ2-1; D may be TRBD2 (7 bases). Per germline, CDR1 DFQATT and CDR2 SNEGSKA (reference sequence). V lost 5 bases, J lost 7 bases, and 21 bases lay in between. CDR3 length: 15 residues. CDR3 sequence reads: CSAGKGGNRWNEQFF. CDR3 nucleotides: TGCAGTGCTGGAAAGGGGGGGAATCGGTGGAATGAGCAGTTCTTC.

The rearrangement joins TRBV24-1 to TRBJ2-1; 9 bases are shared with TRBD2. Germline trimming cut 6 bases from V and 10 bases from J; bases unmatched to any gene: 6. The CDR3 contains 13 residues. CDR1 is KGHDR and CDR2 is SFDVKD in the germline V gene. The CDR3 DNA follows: TGTGCCACCAGTTTTTCGCGGGAGGGCGAGCAGTTCTTC. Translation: CATSFSREGEQFF.

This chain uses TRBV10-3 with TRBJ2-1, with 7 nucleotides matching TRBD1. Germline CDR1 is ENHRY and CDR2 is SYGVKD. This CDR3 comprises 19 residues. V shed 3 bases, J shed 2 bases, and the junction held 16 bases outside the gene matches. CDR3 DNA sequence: TGTGCCATCAGTGACCCCAACCTCCGCAGGGACAGACCCTACAATGAGCAGTTCTTC. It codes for CAISDPNLRRDRPYNEQFF.

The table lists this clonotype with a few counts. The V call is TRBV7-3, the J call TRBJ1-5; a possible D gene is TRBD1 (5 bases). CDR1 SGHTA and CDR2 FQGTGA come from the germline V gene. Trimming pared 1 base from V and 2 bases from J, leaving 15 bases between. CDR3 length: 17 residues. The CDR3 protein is CASSLNQRGGCNQPQHF. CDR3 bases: TGTGCCAGCAGCTTAAATCAACGCGGGGGGTGCAATCAGCCCCAGCATTTT. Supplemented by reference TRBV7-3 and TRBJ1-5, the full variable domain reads GAGVSQTPSNKVTEKGKYVELRCDPISGHTALYWYRQSLGQGPEFLIYFQGTGAADDSGLPNDRFFAVRPEGSVSTLKIQRTERGDSAVYLCASSLNQRGGCNQPQHFGDGTRLSIL.

The CDR3 spells CASTGQTNTGELFF. CDR3 nucleotide sequence: TGTGCCAGCACTGGCCAAACGAACACCGGGGAGCTGTTTTTT. The gene calls are TRBV2 and TRBJ2-2; no definite D call. The CDR3 is 14 residues long. The V end was cut by 7 bases, the J end by 0 bases, with 9 bases between. Germline lookup yields CDR1 SNHLY and CDR2 FYNNEI.

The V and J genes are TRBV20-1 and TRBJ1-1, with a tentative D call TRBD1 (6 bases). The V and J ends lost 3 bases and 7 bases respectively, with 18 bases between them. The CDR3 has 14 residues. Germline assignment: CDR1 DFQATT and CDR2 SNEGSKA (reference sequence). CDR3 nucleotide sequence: TGCAGTGCTAGTCCCGGGGGGGCAAGAAGTGAAGCTTTCTTT. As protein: CSASPGGARSEAFF.

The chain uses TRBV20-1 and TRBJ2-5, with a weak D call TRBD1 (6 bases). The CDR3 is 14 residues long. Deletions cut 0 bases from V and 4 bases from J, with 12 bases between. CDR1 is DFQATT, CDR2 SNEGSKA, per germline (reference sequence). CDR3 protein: CSARERHRAETQYF. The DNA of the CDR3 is TGCAGTGCTAGAGAACGCCACAGGGCAGAGACCCAGTACTTC.

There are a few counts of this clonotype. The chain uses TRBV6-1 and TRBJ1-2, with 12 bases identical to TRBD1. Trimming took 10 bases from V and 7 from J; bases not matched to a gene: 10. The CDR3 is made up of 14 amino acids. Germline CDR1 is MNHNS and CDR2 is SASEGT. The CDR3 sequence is CATTRDRGLGGYTF. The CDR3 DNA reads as TGTGCCACGACTCGGGACAGGGGGCTTGGTGGCTACACCTTC.

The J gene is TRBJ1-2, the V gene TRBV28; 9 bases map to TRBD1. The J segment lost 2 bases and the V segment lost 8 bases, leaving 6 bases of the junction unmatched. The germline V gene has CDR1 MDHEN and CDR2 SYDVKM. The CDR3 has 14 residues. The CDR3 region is CASGVDRGNYGYTF. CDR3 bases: TGTGCCAGCGGAGTGGACAGGGGCAACTATGGCTACACCTTC.

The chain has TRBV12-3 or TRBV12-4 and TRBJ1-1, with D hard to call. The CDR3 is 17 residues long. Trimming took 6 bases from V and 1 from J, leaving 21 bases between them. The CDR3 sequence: CASSYAYGLEGNTEAFF. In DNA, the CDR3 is TGTGCCAGCAGCTACGCCTATGGTCTCGAGGGGAACACTGAAGCTTTCTTT.

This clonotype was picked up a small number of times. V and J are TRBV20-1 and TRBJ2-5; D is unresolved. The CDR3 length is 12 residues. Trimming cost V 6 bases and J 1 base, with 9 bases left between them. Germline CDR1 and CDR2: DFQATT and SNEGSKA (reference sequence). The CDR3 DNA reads TGCAGTGCCCCTCGCTCCCAAGAGACCCAGTACTTC. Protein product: CSAPRSQETQYF.

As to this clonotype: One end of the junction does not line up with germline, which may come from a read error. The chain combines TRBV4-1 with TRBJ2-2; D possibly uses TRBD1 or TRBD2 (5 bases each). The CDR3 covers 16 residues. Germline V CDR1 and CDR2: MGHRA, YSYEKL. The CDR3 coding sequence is TGCGCCAGCAGCCAATCCCTTTCGGGACCCACCAGGGAGCTGTTTTTT. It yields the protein CASSQSLSGPTRELFF.

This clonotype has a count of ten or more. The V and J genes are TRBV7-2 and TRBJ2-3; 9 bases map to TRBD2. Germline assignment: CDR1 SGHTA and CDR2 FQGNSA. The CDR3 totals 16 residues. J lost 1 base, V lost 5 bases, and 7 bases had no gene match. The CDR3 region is CASSLAVAGGTDTQYF. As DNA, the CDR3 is TGTGCCAGCAGCCTCGCGGTAGCGGGGGGCACAGATACGCAGTATTTT.